This T cell receptor beta chain was captured in a study of vaccination and CD4 T cells after COVID-19 (dated by TCRdb to between 2021 and 2022). Some background on the complete study: The convalescent cohort comprised six males and four females, including two Hispanic individuals, seven Caucasians, two Asians and one multiracial person. Each participant got two doses of either the Pfizer-BioNTech BNT162b2 vaccine (n=8) or the Moderna mRNA-1273 vaccine (n=2). Post-COVID blood samples were collected from convalescent patients a median of approximately 93 days after diagnosis, with a range of roughly 30 to 170 days. Post-vaccine blood samples were obtained a median of around 67 days after the second vaccine dose, with a range of 14 to 241 days. The cultures were stimulated with overlapping spike peptide pools from SARS-CoV-2 and from the common cold coronaviruses HCoV-NL63, HCoV-OC43 and HCoV-229E. As controls, cultures received a CEFX viral epitope pool (the positive control), an HIV-1 Nef peptide pool (the negative control), or no peptide at all. In under twelve COVID-19 convalescent patients and a handful of infection-naive healthy vaccine recipients, researchers compared the spike-specific CD4+ TCR repertoire from before mRNA vaccination with the repertoire from after. In an earlier paper using these donors, memory CD4+ T cell crossreactivity between SARS-CoV-2 and common cold coronavirus spike proteins was assessed at the TCR clonotype level. The research as a whole found: In convalescent patients, a median roughly 87% of post-vaccine SARS-CoV-2-reactive clones were detected only after vaccination, suggesting vaccine-specific priming. Of the vaccine-specific clones in convalescent patients, 304 of 307, or nearly all, reacted only to SARS-CoV-2 spike and did not cross-react with common cold coronaviruses. The median number of SARS-CoV-2-reactive clonotypes rose from around 21 after infection to some 40 after vaccination, but the change was not significant. The number of convalescent patients in the study was relatively small, and the study did not examine early timepoints following natural infection.

Between the V and J ends, shortened by 4 bases and 3 bases respectively, the junction contains 12 bases. Including the terminal cysteine and phenylalanine, the CDR3 comprises 14 residues. The kept DNA is CDR3 alone, 42 bases in frame from the first base. CDR1 and CDR2, per the germline V gene (reference sequence), are SGHNT and YYREEE. Libraries came from PCR. TCR sequencing of DNA from cultured CD4+ T cells used the Oncomine TCR Beta short-read assay at the Johns Hopkins FTIC core. Genomic DNA was extracted from the cultured CD4+ T cells with the QIAamp micro DNA kit. Oncomine TCR Beta libraries made from cultured CD4+ T cells were pooled using unique dual indexes and sequenced on an Illumina iSeq 100. In the authors' own workflow: Non-productive sequences were removed, and CDR3s not starting with C, not ending with F or W, or shorter than 7 amino acids were discarded. Antigen-specific clonotypes were identified using the MANAFEST web application through comparison of peptide-stimulated wells with reference and other culture wells. Positive clones required FDR below 0.05, an odds ratio above 5, and productive frequency above 0.1% in at least two of three replicate wells. Cross-reactive clonotypes were defined as significantly expanded in both SARS-CoV-2 spike wells and at least one common cold coronavirus spike condition. Similarity between CDR3 sequences was evaluated in R version 3.6.1 using Levenshtein distances (stringdist) and unrooted phylogenetic trees (ape). TCRdb reworked the public reads: Q25 trimming with fastp, MiXCR clone assembly, productive beta chains retained. Rows merge per CDR3 protein into single entries with the most common DNA and genes. The V and J calls come from TCRdb's annotation, not from the publication. Within this sample are approximately 9,000 distinct CDR3 sequences, with over 30% of them counted one time only. The ten largest clones capture about a fifth of the sample.

The treatment or condition label for this specimen denotes: roughly 10-day PBMC culture with coronavirus spike peptide pools or control peptides (ViraFEST assay). CD4+ T cells from unexposed donors were collected before the COVID-19 pandemic (2011-2018). The ViraFEST assay was used in the study, in which antigen-specific T cells were expanded with peptide pools and expanded clonotypes were subsequently identified by TCR sequencing. PBMCs were cultured at approximately 2.1 million per well in IMDM supplemented with approximately 5% human AB serum and 8.5 to 10 IU/ml IL-2, with approximately 9.5 ug/ml peptide pools added. Half of the culture medium was replaced with fresh IL-2-containing medium on days 3 and 7. Once the cells had been in culture for about 10 days, the EasySep CD4+ T cell isolation kit was used to isolate CD4+ T cells by negative selection. As cell numbers permitted, CD4+ T cells from unexposed donors were tested for reactivity to SARS-CoV-2 S and N and to four common cold coronavirus spike pools. PBMCs were separated from whole blood using Ficoll-Paque Plus gradient centrifugation and then either used fresh or cryopreserved at -140C. Culture conditions were generally each tested in triplicate wells. Leukapheresis product for the unexposed donors was purchased commercially.

With regard to this clonotype: Its recognized antigen is unknown. No quality values exist for individual bases; no much larger clone is one base distant.

This TCR was sampled from a human donor in good health. Material: CD4+ T cells from blood, cultured in vitro. The chain uses TRBV5-4 and TRBJ2-3, with an unclear D gene assignment. The CDR3 protein is CASSPPRRTDTQYF. The nucleotides read TGTGCCAGCAGCCCTCCGCGGAGAACAGATACGCAGTATTTT.